This TCR beta chain comes out of a study of beta chain features in type 1 diabetes. Findings and limits, study-wide: These data did not resolve whether HLA type affects TCRB rearrangement. People with Type 1 diabetes carried modestly yet significantly shorter TCRB CDR3s in all four CD4+ subsets. Patients with type 1 diabetes showed fewer VDJ junction insertions and more deletions. TCRB repertoires of naive, central memory and Treg cells appeared more similar among patients than among healthy donors. Possible PCR preference for shorter templates applied equally to patients and controls.

CDR1 and CDR2 from the germline V gene are SGHTA and FQGTGA. V dropped 0 bases and J dropped 3 bases, with 5 bases sitting between them. This CDR3 spans 13 amino acids. There are a few counts of this clone. Its antigen is not identified. Other DNA sequences in this specimen translate into the identical CDR3. Sequenced material consisted of expressed TCRB transcripts (all of the isolated RNA was reverse transcribed). Profiling relied on immunoSEQ multiplex PCR, and the TCRdb table lists in-frame clones only, not all of them. The sample lists approximately 600,000 clones; around 12% were seen once. The J gene is TRBJ1-1, the V gene TRBV7-3, with unresolved D. The sequenced sample consisted of naive CD4+ T cells from blood. This sequence was found in a young man with type 1 diabetes. CDR3 amino acids: CASSLTGDTEAFF. For the CDR3, the DNA is TGTGCCAGCAGCTTAACAGGAGACACTGAAGCTTTCTTT.